Following are 24 T cell receptor beta chains from one sample sequenced in a study of blood T cell repertoires in COVID-19. Repertoires were generated with immunoSEQ multiplex PCR, while TCRdb's copy carries only in-frame clones and drops some. This repertoire shows about 110,000 clones, about four fifths found once; its top ten account for approximately 4.1%. Sequences were obtained from peripheral blood. The receptors derive from a woman in her 70s with acute or convalescent COVID-19.

J is TRBJ1-4 and V is TRBV28, with D tentatively TRBD1 (5 bases). CDR1 is MDHEN, CDR2 SYDVKM, per germline. This CDR3 spans 14 amino acids. The V and J ends lost 6 bases and 8 bases respectively, with 16 bases between them. The CDR3 loop is CASRRREGREKLFF. CDR3 nucleotides: TGTGCCAGCAGGCGCCGGGAGGGACGGGAAAAACTGTTTTTT. Full variable domain (remainder filled in from reference TRBV28 and TRBJ1-4): DVKVTQSSRYLVKRTGEKVFLECVQDMDHENMFWYRQDPGLGLRLIYFSYDVKMKEKGDIPEGYSVSREKKERFSLILESASTNQTSMYLCASRRREGREKLFFGSGTQLSVL.

V usage is TRBV28 and J usage is TRBJ1-1, with D perhaps TRBD1 (6 bases). V dropped 5 bases and J dropped 6 bases, with 28 bases sitting between them. The CDR3 contains 18 residues. The germline V gene has CDR1 MDHEN and CDR2 SYDVKM. CDR3 residues: CASSPSSYPDTGQAEAFF. DNA for the CDR3: TGTGCCAGCAGTCCATCATCATACCCGGATACAGGGCAGGCTGAAGCTTTCTTT.

The gene calls are TRBV5-1 and TRBJ1-1, with a tentative D call TRBD1 (5 bases). The CDR3 runs 15 residues. Deletions cut 0 bases from V and 0 bases from J, with 9 bases between. CDR1 is SGHRS and CDR2 is YFSETQ in the germline V gene. The CDR3 is CASSLEGVMNTEAFF. In DNA, the CDR3 is TGCGCCAGCAGCTTGGAAGGGGTCATGAACACTGAAGCTTTCTTT.

Regarding this clone: Its ends do not fully match the called genes, so a read error is possible. The chain combines TRBV2 with TRBJ2-5; 8 positions agree with TRBD2. The CDR3 length is 14 residues. Germline V gives CDR1 SNHLY, CDR2 FYNNEI. The CDR3 DNA follows: TGTGCCAGCACAGCCAGCGGGAGATCGGAGACCCGGTACTTC. This codes for CASTASGRSETRYF.

V and J are TRBV25-1 and TRBJ2-6; D unresolved. This CDR3 is built from 15 residues. Germline CDR1 is MGHDK and CDR2 is SYGVNS. V lost 4 bases and J 0 bases, leaving 7 bases between the germline ends. CDR3 residues: CASSVPGSGANVLTF. The CDR3 bases are TGTGCCAGCAGTGTCCCGGGCTCTGGGGCCAACGTCCTGACTTTC.

The V gene is TRBV19, the J gene TRBJ1-5; 9 bases are a match to TRBD1. The CDR3 is 15 residues long. Germline V CDR1 and CDR2: LNHDA, SQIVND (reference sequence). The ends lost 1 base at V and 8 bases at J; junction bases unmatched: 6. The DNA for the CDR3 is TGTGCCAGTAGTATAGGGGGGGACAGGGTGAAGCCCCAGCATTTT. Its translation is CASSIGGDRVKPQHF.

The J gene is TRBJ1-4, the V gene TRBV19; 10 bases are a match to TRBD1. CDR3 size: 16 residues. The germline V gene has CDR1 LNHDA and CDR2 SQIVND (reference sequence). V gave up 3 bases and J gave up 0 bases; unmatched junction bases: 1. CDR3 in DNA: TGTGCCAGTAGTATGGGACAGGGGTCAACTAATGAAAAACTGTTTTTT. It encodes CASSMGQGSTNEKLFF.

This clone was picked up one time. The chain has TRBV7-9 and TRBJ1-1; 10 nucleotides line up with TRBD1. CDR1 SEHNR and CDR2 FQNEAQ come from the germline V gene (reference sequence). Losses at the gene ends were 5 bases for V and 0 bases for J; bases not matched to a gene: 3. The CDR3 is 15 amino acids. For the CDR3, the DNA is TGTGCCAGCAGCGGGGGACAGGGGTTGAACACTGAAGCTTTCTTT. Protein: CASSGGQGLNTEAFF. Full variable domain (outside the CDR3, taken from reference TRBV7-9 and TRBJ1-1): DTGVSQNPRHKITKRGQNVTFRCDPISEHNRLYWYRQTLGQGPEFLTYFQNEAQLEKSRLLSDRFSAERPKGSFSTLEIQRTEQGDSAMYLCASSGGQGLNTEAFFGQGTRLTVV.

This clone is a singleton in its sample. The chain combines TRBV27 with TRBJ1-2; the match to TRBD1 covers 8 bases. V gave up 1 base and J gave up 1 base; unmatched junction bases: 11. The CDR3 is 18 amino acids. Germline CDR1 MNHEY, CDR2 SMNVEV (reference sequence). This CDR3 is CASSLYADRVVHNYGYTF. Written as DNA, the CDR3 is TGTGCCAGCAGTTTATACGCGGACAGGGTTGTCCATAACTATGGCTACACCTTC.

The chain is built from TRBV11-2 and TRBJ1-6; D is possibly TRBD1 (5 bases). The germline V gene encodes CDR1 SGHAT and CDR2 FQNNGV. Trimming shortened V by 5 bases and J by 7 bases, and 12 bases separated the two germline ends. The CDR3 has 14 amino acids. CDR3 protein: CASSGAAFNSPLHF. CDR3 DNA sequence: TGTGCCAGCAGCGGGGCAGCCTTCAATTCACCCCTCCACTTT.

The genes are TRBV19 and TRBJ1-5; 7 bases align to TRBD1. The junction had 13 bases not matched to a gene; V was cut back by 6 bases and J by 5 bases. The CDR3 runs 16 residues. Germline V gene data show CDR1 as LNHDA and CDR2 as SQIVND (reference sequence). The CDR3 here is CASRPGTAYPYQPQHF. DNA of the CDR3: TGTGCCAGTAGGCCCGGGACAGCGTATCCCTATCAGCCCCAGCATTTT.

V and J are TRBV4-3 and TRBJ1-2; 7 nucleotides match TRBD1. The germline V gene encodes CDR1 LGHNA and CDR2 YSLEER. V lost 4 bases and J lost 2; bases outside the gene matches: 4. CDR3 length: 14 residues. This CDR3 is CASSRDRQNYGYTF. The CDR3 bases are TGCGCCAGCAGCCGGGACAGACAAAACTATGGCTACACCTTC.

The rearrangement uses TRBV5-1 and TRBJ1-2; D unclear. V was cut by 0 bases and J by 2 bases, with 5 bases left in between. The CDR3 is 13 amino acids. CDR1 and CDR2 from the germline V gene are SGHRS and YFSETQ. The CDR3 here is CASSLEANYGYTF. CDR3 DNA: TGCGCCAGCAGCTTGGAAGCGAACTATGGCTACACCTTC.

CDR3 sequence (DNA): TGTGCCAGCAGCCCGGGGGGACTAGCGGCCGACAATGAGCAGTTCTTC. Translating gives CASSPGGLAADNEQFF. The chain recombines TRBV5-4 with TRBJ2-1; 11 positions match TRBD2. Germline assignment: CDR1 SGHNT and CDR2 YYREEE (reference sequence). The CDR3 consists of 16 residues. V lost 4 bases and J lost 5; bases outside the gene matches: 8.

The chain recombines TRBV9 with TRBJ1-5; D is possibly TRBD1 (6 bases). Germline V lookup: CDR1 SGDLS, CDR2 YYNGEE. The CDR3 is 14 amino acids. V lost 0 bases, J lost 4 bases, and 8 bases lay in between. The CDR3 is CASSVGTVNQPQHF. CDR3 sequence (DNA): TGTGCCAGCAGCGTAGGGACAGTTAATCAGCCCCAGCATTTT.

V gene TRBV4-1 combines with J gene TRBJ1-5; D not certain. There are 13 residues in the CDR3. V lost 3 bases and J lost 5, with 8 bases in between. Germline lookup yields CDR1 MGHRA and CDR2 YSYEKL. Here the CDR3 reads CASSQGRDQPQHF. The CDR3 DNA follows: TGCGCCAGCAGCCAGGGGAGGGATCAGCCCCAGCATTTT.

The chain is built from TRBV6-5 and TRBJ2-7; 10 positions match TRBD2. Germline V lookup: CDR1 MNHEY, CDR2 SVGAGI. V lost 6 bases to trimming and J lost 1 base; unmatched junction nucleotides: 3. CDR3 length: 14 residues. The CDR3 coding sequence is TGTGCCAGCAGGGGTAGCGGGAGGTCCTACGAGCAGTACTTC. Its translation is CASRGSGRSYEQYF.

The chain combines TRBV30 with TRBJ2-1; perhaps TRBD2 as D (6 bases). CDR3 size: 17 residues. CDR1 and CDR2 from the germline V gene are GTSNPN and SVGIG (reference sequence). Trimming removed 7 bases from V and 0 bases from J, with 22 bases in between. CDR3: CASTSRGYPSSYNEQFF. CDR3 coding DNA: TGTGCCTCCACTTCTCGGGGGTACCCGAGCTCCTACAATGAGCAGTTCTTC.

The chain recombines TRBV15 with TRBJ2-1; D perhaps matches TRBD1 (6 bases). Trimming took off 0 bases at V and 6 bases at J, with 12 bases between the two ends. The germline V gene encodes CDR1 LNHNV and CDR2 YYDKDF (reference sequence). This CDR3 comprises 15 residues. The CDR3 protein is CATSREVTGTNEQFF. The CDR3 DNA reads as TGTGCCACCAGCAGAGAGGTTACAGGGACCAATGAGCAGTTCTTC.

The V and J genes are TRBV5-1 and TRBJ1-2, with D perhaps TRBD1 (6 bases). Trimming took off 4 bases at V and 10 bases at J, with 14 bases between the two ends. Germline V CDR1 and CDR2: SGHRS, YFSETQ. The CDR3 totals 12 residues. The CDR3 coding sequence is TGCGCCAGCAGCCGGGGACACTGGGACTACACCTTC. Its protein is CASSRGHWDYTF.

J is TRBJ2-2 and V is TRBV6-4; 7 bases align to TRBD1. The CDR3 length is 15 residues. The germline gives CDR1 MRHNA, CDR2 SNTAGT. V lost 4 bases and J lost 6; bases outside the gene matches: 8. The CDR3 DNA follows: TGTGCCAGCAGTGCCATGGGACAGCTCGCCGGGGAGCTGTTTTTT. This encodes CASSAMGQLAGELFF.

This clone was observed a single time. V is TRBV6-6 and J is TRBJ2-5, with 9 bases that match TRBD1. This CDR3 region has 16 residues. Germline CDR1 is MNHNY and CDR2 is SVGAGI (reference sequence). V lost 6 bases to trimming and J lost 3 bases; unmatched junction nucleotides: 11. CDR3: CASRMTTRQGEETQYF. The CDR3 DNA reads as TGTGCCAGCAGGATGACCACGAGACAGGGGGAAGAGACCCAGTACTTC.

This chain connects TRBV5-1 to TRBJ2-7, with D possibly TRBD1 on 6 matching bases. V shed 5 bases and J shed 1 base, with 10 bases lying between them. The CDR3 length is 13 residues. Per germline, CDR1 SGHRS and CDR2 YFSETQ. For the CDR3, the DNA is TGCGCCAGCAGGGGGACACTGTCCTACGAGCAGTACTTC. Translation gives CASRGTLSYEQYF.

This clone has more than one count but fewer than ten. V is TRBV7-4 and J is TRBJ1-5; D uncertain. Germline-derived CDR1 and CDR2 are SGHVT and SQSDAQ. V was clipped by 5 bases and J by 6 bases, with 11 bases between them. This CDR3 comprises 13 residues. CDR3 DNA: TGTGCCAGCAGCCCCGCGGCGCGTCAGCCCCAGCATTTT. It translates to CASSPAARQPQHF.